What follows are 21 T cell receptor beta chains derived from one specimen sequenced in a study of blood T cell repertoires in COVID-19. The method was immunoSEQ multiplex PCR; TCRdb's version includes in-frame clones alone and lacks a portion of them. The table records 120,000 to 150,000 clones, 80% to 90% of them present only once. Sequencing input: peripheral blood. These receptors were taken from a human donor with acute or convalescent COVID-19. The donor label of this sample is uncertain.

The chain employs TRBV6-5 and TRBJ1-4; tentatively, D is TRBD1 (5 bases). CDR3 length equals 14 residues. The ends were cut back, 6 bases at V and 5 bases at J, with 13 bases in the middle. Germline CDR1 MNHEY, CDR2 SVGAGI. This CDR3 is CASRPQGLNEKLFF. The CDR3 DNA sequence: TGTGCCAGCAGACCCCAGGGCCTGAATGAAAAACTGTTTTTT.

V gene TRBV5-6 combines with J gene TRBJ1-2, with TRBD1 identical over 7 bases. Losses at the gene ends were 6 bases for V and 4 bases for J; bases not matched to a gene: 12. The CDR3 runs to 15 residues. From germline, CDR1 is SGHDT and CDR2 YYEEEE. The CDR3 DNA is TGTGCCAGCACCTCCGCTTCAGGGGGTGCCTATGGCTACACCTTC. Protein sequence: CASTSASGGAYGYTF.

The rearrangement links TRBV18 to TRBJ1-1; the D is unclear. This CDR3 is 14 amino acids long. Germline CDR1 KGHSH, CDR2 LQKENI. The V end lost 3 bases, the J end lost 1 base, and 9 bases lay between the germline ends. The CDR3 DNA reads TGTGCCAGCTCACCCGGGTCGGGGAACACTGAAGCTTTCTTT. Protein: CASSPGSGNTEAFF.

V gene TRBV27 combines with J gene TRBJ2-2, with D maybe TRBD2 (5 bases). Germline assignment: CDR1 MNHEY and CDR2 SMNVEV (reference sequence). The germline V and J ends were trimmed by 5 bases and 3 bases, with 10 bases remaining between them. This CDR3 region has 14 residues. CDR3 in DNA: TGTGCCAGCAGTCCCGGACTCGACACCGGGGAGCTGTTTTTT. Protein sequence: CASSPGLDTGELFF.

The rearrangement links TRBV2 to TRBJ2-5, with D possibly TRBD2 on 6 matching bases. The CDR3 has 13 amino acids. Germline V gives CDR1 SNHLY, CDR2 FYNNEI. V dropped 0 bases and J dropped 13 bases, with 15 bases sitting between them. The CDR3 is CASSEAVRGPGYF. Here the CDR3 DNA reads TGTGCCAGCAGTGAAGCGGTGCGGGGTCCTGGGTACTTC.

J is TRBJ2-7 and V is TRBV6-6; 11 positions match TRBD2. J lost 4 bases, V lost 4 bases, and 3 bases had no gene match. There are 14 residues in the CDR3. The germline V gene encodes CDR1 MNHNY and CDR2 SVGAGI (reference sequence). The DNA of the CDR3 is TGTGCCAGCAGTTTTTCTAGCGGGGGGTACGAGCAGTACGTC. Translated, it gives CASSFSSGGYEQYV.

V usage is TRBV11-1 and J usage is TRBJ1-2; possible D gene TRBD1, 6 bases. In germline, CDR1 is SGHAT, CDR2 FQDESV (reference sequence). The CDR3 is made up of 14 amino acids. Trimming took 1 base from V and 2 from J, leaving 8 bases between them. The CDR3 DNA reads TGTGCCAGCAGCTTAGACAGGGTGAACTATGGCTACACCTTC. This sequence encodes CASSLDRVNYGYTF.

DNA of the CDR3: TGTGCCAGCAGTTTATTTCGGGGAGGCTACACCTTC. It encodes CASSLFRGGYTF. This rearrangement joins TRBV12-3 or TRBV12-4 to TRBJ1-2; no clear D. This CDR3 is 12 amino acids long. V lost 2 bases to trimming and J lost 8 bases, with 9 bases between them.

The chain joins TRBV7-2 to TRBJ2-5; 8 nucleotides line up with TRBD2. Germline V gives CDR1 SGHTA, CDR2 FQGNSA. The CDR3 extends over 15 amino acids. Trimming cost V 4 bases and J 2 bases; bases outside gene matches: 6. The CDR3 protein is CASSSAGGKQETQYF. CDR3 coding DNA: TGTGCCAGCAGCTCGGCGGGGGGTAAGCAAGAGACCCAGTACTTC.

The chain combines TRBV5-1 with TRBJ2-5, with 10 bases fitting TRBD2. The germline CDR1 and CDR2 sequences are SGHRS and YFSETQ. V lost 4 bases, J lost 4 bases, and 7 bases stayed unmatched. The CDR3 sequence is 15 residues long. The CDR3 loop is CASSLSGGPGETQYF. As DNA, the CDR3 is TGCGCCAGCAGCCTTAGCGGGGGGCCGGGAGAGACCCAGTACTTC.

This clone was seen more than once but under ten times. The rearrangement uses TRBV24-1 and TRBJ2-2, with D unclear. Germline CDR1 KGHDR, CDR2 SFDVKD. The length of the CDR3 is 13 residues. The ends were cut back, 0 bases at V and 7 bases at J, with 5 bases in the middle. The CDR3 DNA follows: TGTGCCACCAGTGATTTGGGCAGCGGGGAGCTGTTTTTT. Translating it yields CATSDLGSGELFF.

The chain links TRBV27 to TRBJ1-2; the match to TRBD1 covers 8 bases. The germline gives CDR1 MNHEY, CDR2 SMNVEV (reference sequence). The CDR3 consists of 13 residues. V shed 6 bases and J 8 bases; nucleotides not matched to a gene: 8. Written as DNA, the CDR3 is TGTGCCAGCAGAACCTCAGGGGGCCAGGGCTACACCTTC. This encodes CASRTSGGQGYTF.

CDR3: CASSLSVGTGGTEAFF. CDR3 nucleotide sequence: TGTGCCAGCAGTTTATCCGTCGGGACAGGGGGCACTGAAGCTTTCTTT. The chain is built from TRBV27 and TRBJ1-1, with 11 bases lining up with TRBD1. CDR3 length equals 16 residues. With V trimmed by 0 bases and J by 4 bases, 4 bases remained unmatched. The germline V gene encodes CDR1 MNHEY and CDR2 SMNVEV (reference sequence).

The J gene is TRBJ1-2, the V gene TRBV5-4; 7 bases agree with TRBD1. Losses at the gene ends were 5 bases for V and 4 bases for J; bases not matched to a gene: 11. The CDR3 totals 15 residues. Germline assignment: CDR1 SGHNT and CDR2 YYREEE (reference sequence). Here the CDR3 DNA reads TGTGCCAGCAGTCTTGGGGGACAGCAGATCTATGGCTACACCTTC. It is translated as CASSLGGQQIYGYTF.

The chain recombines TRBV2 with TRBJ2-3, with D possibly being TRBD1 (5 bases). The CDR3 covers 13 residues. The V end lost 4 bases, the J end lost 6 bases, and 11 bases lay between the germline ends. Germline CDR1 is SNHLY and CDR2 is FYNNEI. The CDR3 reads CASSVVRADTQYF. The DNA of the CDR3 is TGTGCCAGCAGTGTTGTCAGGGCCGATACGCAGTATTTT.

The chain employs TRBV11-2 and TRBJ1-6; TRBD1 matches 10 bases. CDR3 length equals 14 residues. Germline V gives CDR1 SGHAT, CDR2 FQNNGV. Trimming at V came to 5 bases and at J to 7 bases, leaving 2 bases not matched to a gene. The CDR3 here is CASSMGQGNSPLHF. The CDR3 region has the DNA TGTGCCAGCAGCATGGGACAGGGGAATTCACCCCTCCACTTT.

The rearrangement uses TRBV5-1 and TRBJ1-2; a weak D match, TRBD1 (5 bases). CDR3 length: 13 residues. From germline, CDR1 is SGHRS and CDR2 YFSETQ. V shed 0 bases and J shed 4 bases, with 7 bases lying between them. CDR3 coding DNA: TGCGCCAGCAGCTTGGGACAGAGCTATGGCTACACCTTC. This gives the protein CASSLGQSYGYTF.

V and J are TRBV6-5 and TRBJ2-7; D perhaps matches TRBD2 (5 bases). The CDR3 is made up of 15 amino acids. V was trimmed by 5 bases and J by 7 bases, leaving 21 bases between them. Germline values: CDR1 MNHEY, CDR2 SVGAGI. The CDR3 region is CASSPLGRTPREQYF. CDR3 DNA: TGTGCCAGCAGTCCCTTAGGACGGACTCCTCGGGAGCAGTACTTC.

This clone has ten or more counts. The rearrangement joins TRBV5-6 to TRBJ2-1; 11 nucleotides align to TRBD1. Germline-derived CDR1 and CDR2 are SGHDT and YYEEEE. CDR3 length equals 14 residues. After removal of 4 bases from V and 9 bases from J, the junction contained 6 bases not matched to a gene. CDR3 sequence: CASSRDRGKGEQFF. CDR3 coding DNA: TGTGCCAGCAGCCGGGACAGGGGGAAGGGTGAGCAGTTCTTC.

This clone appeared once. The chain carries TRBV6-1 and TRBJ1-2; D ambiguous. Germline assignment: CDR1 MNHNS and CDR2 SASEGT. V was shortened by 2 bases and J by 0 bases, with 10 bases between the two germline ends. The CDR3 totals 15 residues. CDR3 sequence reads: CASSEPPKANYGYTF. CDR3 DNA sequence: TGTGCCAGCAGTGAACCCCCTAAAGCTAACTATGGCTACACCTTC.

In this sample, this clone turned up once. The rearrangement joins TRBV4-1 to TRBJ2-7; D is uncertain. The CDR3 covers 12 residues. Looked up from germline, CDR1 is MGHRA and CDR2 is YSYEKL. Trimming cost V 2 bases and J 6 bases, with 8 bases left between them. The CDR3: CASSQPPGEQYF. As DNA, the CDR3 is TGCGCCAGCAGCCAACCCCCCGGCGAGCAGTACTTC.